The rows below give T cell receptor beta chains drawn from one sample of a study of cytomegalovirus exposure and HLA in healthy donors. Using immunoSEQ multiplex PCR, the repertoire was profiled, and TCRdb retains in-frame clones only, with some absent. The sample contains about 85,000 clones, over 70% of which appear only once. Sequencing was done on a sample of PBMCs. The receptor source for this set is a woman between 50 and 59 years old in good health and CMV-seropositive. Both conserved end residues are part of each CDR3. The order of the fields is D gene, V gene, J gene, clone size, CDR3 DNA, CDR3 protein. The D gene is left open where the match is weak. Clone size is not always given. Where it is, it says once, few, many or a class for expanded clones.

-	TRBV7-9	TRBJ2-7	-	TGTTCCAGCAGCCCCCGGGTCCACTCCTACGAGCAGTACTTC	CSSSPRVHSYEQYF
TRBD2	TRBV9	TRBJ2-3	-	TGTGCCAGCACTCTTAGCGGGGGGGACACAGATACGCAGTATTTT	CASTLSGGDTDTQYF
-	TRBV19	TRBJ1-1	-	TGTGCCAGTAGTATAGATCTCGGGGGGGGTACTGAAGCTTTCTTT	CASSIDLGGGTEAFF
-	TRBV6-5	TRBJ1-2	-	TGTGCCAGCAGTTACCCCCGAGCGAAGTCCTATGGCTACACCTTC	CASSYPRAKSYGYTF
TRBD2	TRBV11-3	TRBJ2-1	-	TGTGCCAGCAGCCCTAGCGGTTCCTACAATGAGCAGTTCTTC	CASSPSGSYNEQFF
-	TRBV10-3	TRBJ1-2	-	TGTGCCATCAGTGAGCAGTTTAACTATGGCTACACCTTC	CAISEQFNYGYTF
TRBD1	TRBV6-1	TRBJ2-5	-	TGTGCCAGCAGTACCCGACAGGGGGAGACCCAGTACTTC	CASSTRQGETQYF
TRBD2	TRBV30	TRBJ2-1	-	TGTGCCTGGACGGCTAGCGGGATAGGCGATGAGCAGTTCTTC	CAWTASGIGDEQFF
TRBD2	TRBV27	TRBJ2-3	-	TGTGCCAGCAGCCCCCTCCCGGGACTAGCGGGCACAGATACGCAGTATTTT	CASSPLPGLAGTDTQYF
-	TRBV2	TRBJ2-2	-	TGTGCCAGCAGGGGCGGGATTCGGGCCGGGGAGCTGTTTTTT	CASRGGIRAGELFF
TRBD1	TRBV10-1	TRBJ2-3	-	TGCGCCAGCAGTCCGGGACAGGGGAAAGATACGCAGTATTTT	CASSPGQGKDTQYF
-	TRBV4-1	TRBJ1-5	-	TGCGCCAGCAGAGCCTCCGGGACTGGTAATCAGCCCCAGCATTTT	CASRASGTGNQPQHF
-	TRBV15	TRBJ1-6	-	TGTGCCACCAGCTCCCGGGGGGGAAATAATTCACCCCTCCACTTT	CATSSRGGNNSPLHF
-	TRBV6-5	TRBJ2-7	-	TGTGCCAGCAGTTACTCGGTGCTAGGATCGACCTACGAGCAGTACTTC	CASSYSVLGSTYEQYF
TRBD1	TRBV5-8	TRBJ2-5	-	TGTGCCAGCAGCTTGGGGCAGGGGGTGCAAGAGACCCAGTACTTC	CASSLGQGVQETQYF
-	TRBV2	TRBJ2-5	-	TGTGCCAGCAGTGTAGGGGGCGGGAAGACCCAGTACTTC	CASSVGGGKTQYF
TRBD2	TRBV9	TRBJ2-5	few	TGTGCCAGCAGCTCGGGACTAGCGGTCTTCCAAGAGACCCAGTACTTC	CASSSGLAVFQETQYF
-	TRBV9	TRBJ1-2	-	TGTGCCAGCAGCGTAGCCGGGTATGGCTACACCTTC	CASSVAGYGYTF
TRBD1	TRBV6-1	TRBJ2-7	-	TGTGCCAGCAGTGTGGGACAGGACTACGAGCAGTACTTC	CASSVGQDYEQYF
-	TRBV19	TRBJ1-6	-	TGTGCCAGTAGTATTAGGCAGCGTCTTAATTCACCCCTCCACTTT	CASSIRQRLNSPLHF
TRBD1	TRBV6-5	TRBJ1-5	few	TGTGCCAGCAGCAGCGGACAGGGTCTCGATCAGCCCCAGCATTTT	CASSSGQGLDQPQHF
TRBD2	TRBV11-1	TRBJ2-3	few	TGTGCCAGCAGCTTTGGTAGCGGGGGCACAGATACGCAGTATTTT	CASSFGSGGTDTQYF
-	TRBV5-6	TRBJ2-3	-	TGTGCCAGCAGCCTGCGGGACTTCACAGATACGCAGTATTTT	CASSLRDFTDTQYF
TRBD1	TRBV10-2	TRBJ1-4	-	TGCGCCAGTGTCGGACAGGGCAGCGAAAAACTGTTTTTT	CASVGQGSEKLFF
-	TRBV6-1	TRBJ1-1	-	TGTGCCAGCAGACGGTGGGGGCTTGGAACTGAAGCTTTCTTT	CASRRWGLGTEAFF
TRBD1	TRBV7-9	TRBJ1-1	-	TGTTCCAGCAGCCTGGGTCAGGGGGGAAATTTGAACACTGAAGCTTTCTTT	CSSSLGQGGNLNTEAFF
-	TRBV5-4	TRBJ1-4	-	TGTGCCAGCAGCTTGCCAGGTGAAAAACTGTTTTTT	CASSLPGEKLFF
-	TRBV12-5	TRBJ1-5	-	TGTGCTAGTGGTTTGGGGGAGCAGCCCCAGCATTTT	CASGLGEQPQHF
TRBD2	TRBV5-1	TRBJ2-5	-	TGCGCCACCCACGGGACTAAATTTCGAGAGACCCAGTACTTC	CATHGTKFRETQYF
TRBD1	TRBV4-1	TRBJ2-3	-	TGCGCCAGCAGCCAAGATGTGTCAGGGGGCATAGATACGCAGTATTTT	CASSQDVSGGIDTQYF
-	TRBV10-3	TRBJ1-2	-	TGTGCCACCGCGCCATCCACTAGAGGCTATGGCTACACCTTC	CATAPSTRGYGYTF
-	TRBV5-8	TRBJ1-1	-	TGTGCCAGCAGCTTGGGGGGAGCATCTTTCTTT	CASSLGGASFF
-	TRBV9	TRBJ1-2	-	TGTGCCAGCAACGTCGGGGGTAACTATGGCTACACCTTC	CASNVGGNYGYTF
TRBD2	TRBV5-1	TRBJ2-1	-	TGCGCCAGCAGTAGGACTAGAGAGTCTGAGCAGTTCTTC	CASSRTRESEQFF
TRBD2	TRBV29-1	TRBJ2-7	-	TGCAGCGGACTGGGAGGGGTCGAGCAGTACTTC	CSGLGGVEQYF
TRBD1	TRBV5-4	TRBJ2-2	-	TGTGCCAGCAGCCCTAACGGCGGACAGGGGGGCACCGGGGAGCTGTTTTTT	CASSPNGGQGGTGELFF
-	TRBV7-8	TRBJ2-3	-	TGTGCCAGCAGCTTAGTAAATCGTCTCCTTGCAGATACGCAGTATTTT	CASSLVNRLLADTQYF
-	TRBV5-1	TRBJ2-3	-	TGCGCCAGCAGCTTGGAATTCGGTGTCGGTGAATACACAGATACGCAGTATTTT	CASSLEFGVGEYTDTQYF
TRBD2	TRBV29-1	TRBJ2-5	-	TGCAGCGTGGTATTGCTAGCGGGGGGACAAGAGACCCAGTACTTC	CSVVLLAGGQETQYF
TRBD1	TRBV25-1	TRBJ1-2	-	TGTGCCAGCAGTATATCGACAGGGGGTTTTTCGGGCTACACCTTC	CASSISTGGFSGYTF
TRBD1	TRBV15	TRBJ2-3	once	TGTGCCACCAGCAGATCGGACAGGTTCTCAGATACGCAGTATTTT	CATSRSDRFSDTQYF
TRBD1	TRBV6-5	TRBJ1-1	-	TGTGCCAGCACCCAGCGCAGGGGGAGTACTGAAGCTTTCTTT	CASTQRRGSTEAFF
-	TRBV14	TRBJ2-3	-	TGTGCCAGCAGCCCTTCCAGCGTACCCACAGATACGCAGTATTTT	CASSPSSVPTDTQYF
TRBD1	TRBV19	TRBJ2-3	few	TGTGCCAGTACCCCGAGGACAGGGGTCGGAGTCCTCGTAGATACGCAGTATTTT	CASTPRTGVGVLVDTQYF
TRBD1	TRBV18	TRBJ1-1	few	TGTGCCAGCTCGCCCTTACAGGGGGACACTGAAGCTTTCTTT	CASSPLQGDTEAFF
-	TRBV9	TRBJ1-4	-	TGTGCCAGCAGCGTAGGGGCAGGCCCTAATGAAAAACTGTTTTTT	CASSVGAGPNEKLFF
-	TRBV5-1	TRBJ2-7	-	TGCGCCAGCAGCTTGGGACAGGAGAACTACGAGCAGTACTTC	CASSLGQENYEQYF
TRBD1	TRBV6-5	TRBJ2-7	-	TGTGCCAGCAGTTACTCGATGACAGGGTCCGAGCAGTACTTC	CASSYSMTGSEQYF
-	TRBV12-2	TRBJ1-5	-	TGTGCAAGTCGCTTAGTACAGGGATGCAATCAGCCCCAGCATTTT	CASRLVQGCNQPQHF
-	TRBV9	TRBJ1-1	-	TGTGCCAGCAGCGCGACCCAAAGGGGGACTGAAGCTTTCTTT	CASSATQRGTEAFF
TRBD2	TRBV9	TRBJ2-4	once	TGTGCCAGCAGCGCCTCGGGGGACGGGGGGAAGCCCGCCAAAAACATTCAGTACTTC	CASSASGDGGKPAKNIQYF
-	TRBV10-3	TRBJ1-2	-	TGTGCCATCAGTGGGGTAGGACAGCCTGGCTACACCTTC	CAISGVGQPGYTF
-	TRBV28	TRBJ2-7	-	TGTGCCAGCAGTTTCACAGGGTCAACCTACGAGCAGTACTTC	CASSFTGSTYEQYF